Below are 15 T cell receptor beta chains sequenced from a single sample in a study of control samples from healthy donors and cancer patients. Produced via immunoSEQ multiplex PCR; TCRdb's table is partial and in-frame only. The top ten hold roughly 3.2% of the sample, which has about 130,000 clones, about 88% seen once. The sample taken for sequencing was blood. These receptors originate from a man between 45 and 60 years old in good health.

This chain's CDR3 is CASSFGGGSYNEQFF. The CDR3 DNA sequence: TGTGCCAGCAGTTTCGGGGGGGGCTCCTACAATGAGCAGTTCTTC. V usage is TRBV27 and J usage is TRBJ2-1; 8 nucleotides match TRBD2. The CDR3 contains 15 residues. V lost 3 bases, J lost 0 bases, and 1 base stayed unmatched. Germline V lookup: CDR1 MNHEY, CDR2 SMNVEV (reference sequence).

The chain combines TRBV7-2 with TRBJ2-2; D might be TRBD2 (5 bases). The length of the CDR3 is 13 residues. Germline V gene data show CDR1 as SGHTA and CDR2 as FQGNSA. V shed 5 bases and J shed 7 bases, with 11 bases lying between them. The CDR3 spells CASSRQEGGELFF. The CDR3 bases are TGTGCCAGCAGCCGACAAGAGGGCGGGGAGCTGTTTTTT. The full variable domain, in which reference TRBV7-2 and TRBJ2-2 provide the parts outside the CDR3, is GAGVSQSPSNKVTEKGKDVELRCDPISGHTALYWYRQSLGQGLEFLIYFQGNSAPDKSGLPSDRFSAERTGGSVSTLTIQRTQQEDSAVYLCASSRQEGGELFFGEGSRLTVL.

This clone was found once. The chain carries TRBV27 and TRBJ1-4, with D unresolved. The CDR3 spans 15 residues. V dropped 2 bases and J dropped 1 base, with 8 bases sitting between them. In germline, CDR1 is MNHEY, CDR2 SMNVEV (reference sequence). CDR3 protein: CASSLRALTNEKLFF. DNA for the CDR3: TGTGCCAGCAGTTTAAGGGCACTAACTAATGAAAAACTGTTTTTT.

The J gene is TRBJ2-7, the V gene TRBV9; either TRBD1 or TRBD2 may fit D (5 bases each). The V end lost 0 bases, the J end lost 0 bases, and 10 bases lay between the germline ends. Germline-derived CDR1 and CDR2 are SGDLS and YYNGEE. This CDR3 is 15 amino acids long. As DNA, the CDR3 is TGTGCCAGCAGCGTAGGAGGGGAGAACTCCTACGAGCAGTACTTC. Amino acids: CASSVGGENSYEQYF.

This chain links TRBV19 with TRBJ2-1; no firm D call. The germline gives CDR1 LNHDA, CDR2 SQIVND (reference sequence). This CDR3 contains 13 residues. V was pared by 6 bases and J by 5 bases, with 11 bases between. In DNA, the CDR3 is TGTGCCAGTAGCTTCCGTTCGAACAATGAGCAGTTCTTC. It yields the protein CASSFRSNNEQFF.

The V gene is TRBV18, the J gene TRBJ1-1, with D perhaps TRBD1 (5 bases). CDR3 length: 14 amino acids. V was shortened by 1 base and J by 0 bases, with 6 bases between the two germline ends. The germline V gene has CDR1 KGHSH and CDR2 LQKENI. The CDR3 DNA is TGTGCCAGCTCACCACGACAGTTGAACACTGAAGCTTTCTTT. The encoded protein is CASSPRQLNTEAFF.

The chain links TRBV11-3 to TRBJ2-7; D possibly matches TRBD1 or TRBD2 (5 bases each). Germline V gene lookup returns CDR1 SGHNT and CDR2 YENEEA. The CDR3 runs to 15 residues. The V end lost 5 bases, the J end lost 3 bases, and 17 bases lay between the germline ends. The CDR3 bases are TGTGCCAGCAGCCCCCGCTTCTCAGGGAGCTACGAGCAGTACTTC. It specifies CASSPRFSGSYEQYF.

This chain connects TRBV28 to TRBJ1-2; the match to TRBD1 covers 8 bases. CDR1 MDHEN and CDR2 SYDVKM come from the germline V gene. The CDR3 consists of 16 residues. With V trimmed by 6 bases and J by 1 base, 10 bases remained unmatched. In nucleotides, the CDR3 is TGTGCCAGCAGCCCAGGGGGCGTGGATCTTAACTATGGCTACACCTTC. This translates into CASSPGGVDLNYGYTF.

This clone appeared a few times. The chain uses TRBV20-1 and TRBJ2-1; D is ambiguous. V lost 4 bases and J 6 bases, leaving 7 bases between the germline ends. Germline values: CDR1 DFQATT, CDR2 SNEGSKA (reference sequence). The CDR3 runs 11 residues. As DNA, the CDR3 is TGCAGTGCTACAAGGCTCAATGAGCAGTTCTTC. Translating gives CSATRLNEQFF.

In nucleotides, the CDR3 is TGTGCCAGCAGCAAAGGGACTAGCGGGGAGGAGACCCAGTACTTC. This codes for CASSKGTSGEETQYF. V and J are TRBV4-2 and TRBJ2-5; 13 bases agree with TRBD2. V shed 5 bases, J shed 5 bases, and the junction held 5 bases outside the gene matches. In germline, CDR1 is LGHNA, CDR2 YNFKEQ. CDR3 length equals 15 residues.

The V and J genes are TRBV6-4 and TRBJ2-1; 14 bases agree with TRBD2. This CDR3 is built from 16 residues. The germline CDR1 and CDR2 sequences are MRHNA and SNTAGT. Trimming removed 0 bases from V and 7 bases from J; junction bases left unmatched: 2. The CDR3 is CASSDSTSGGGNEQFF. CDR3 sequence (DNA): TGTGCCAGCAGTGACTCGACTAGCGGGGGGGGAAATGAGCAGTTCTTC.

CDR3 sequence: CASSERTRYTEAFF. In DNA, the CDR3 is TGCGCCAGCAGCGAACGGACAAGATACACTGAAGCTTTCTTT. The chain is built from TRBV5-1 and TRBJ1-1, with D perhaps matching TRBD1 (5 bases). The V gene lost 4 bases and the J gene lost 3 bases, with 13 bases spanning the gap. CDR3 size: 14 residues. CDR1 SGHRS and CDR2 YFSETQ come from the germline V gene.

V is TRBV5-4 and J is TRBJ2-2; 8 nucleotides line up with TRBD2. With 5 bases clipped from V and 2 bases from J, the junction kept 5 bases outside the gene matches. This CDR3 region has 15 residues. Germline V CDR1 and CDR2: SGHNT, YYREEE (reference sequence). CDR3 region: CASRGAGANTGELFF. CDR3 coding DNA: TGTGCCAGCAGGGGAGCGGGGGCAAACACCGGGGAGCTGTTTTTT.

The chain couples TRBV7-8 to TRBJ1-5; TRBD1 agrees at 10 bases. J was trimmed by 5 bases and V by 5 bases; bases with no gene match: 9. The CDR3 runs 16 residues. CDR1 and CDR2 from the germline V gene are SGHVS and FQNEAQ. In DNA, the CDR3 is TGTGCCAGCAGCAAAGGGGACAGGGGTTATGATCAGCCCCAGCATTTT. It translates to CASSKGDRGYDQPQHF.

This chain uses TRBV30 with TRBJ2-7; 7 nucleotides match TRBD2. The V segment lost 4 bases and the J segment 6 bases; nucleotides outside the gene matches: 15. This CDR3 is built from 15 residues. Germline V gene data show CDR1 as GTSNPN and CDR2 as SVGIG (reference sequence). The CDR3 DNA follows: TGTGCCTGGACCGGTATGCCGGGGGGTCGTAGCGAGCAGTACTTC. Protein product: CAWTGMPGGRSEQYF.